These 13 T cell receptor beta chains were all obtained from the same sample, sequenced in a study of CD8+ T cells in alopecia areata. Treatment: oral pan-JAK inhibitor, 5-10 mg twice daily. Extracted RNA was reverse transcribed into cDNA, the sequencing template. Data came from immunoSEQ multiplex PCR; TCRdb stores just in-frame clones and leaves some out. Of about 190,000 clones listed, roughly three fifths are singletons. The specimen was CD4+ T cells sorted from blood, collected at week 4, from a patient treated with tofacitinib. The receptors derive from a human donor with alopecia areata.

The chain carries TRBV2 and TRBJ2-2, with 9 bases fitting TRBD1. Germline trimming cut 5 bases from V and 6 bases from J; bases unmatched to any gene: 7. The CDR3 extends over 15 amino acids. In germline, CDR1 is SNHLY, CDR2 FYNNEI. The CDR3 here is CASSRDRVVAGELFF. In DNA form, the CDR3 reads TGTGCCAGCAGTAGGGACAGGGTGGTGGCCGGGGAGCTGTTTTTT.

The rearrangement uses TRBV30 and TRBJ2-5; 7 nucleotides match TRBD2. The CDR3 is 15 amino acids. Germline CDR1 and CDR2: GTSNPN and SVGIG (reference sequence). V was pared by 2 bases and J by 5 bases, with 11 bases of the junction left unmatched. CDR3 protein: CAWSPSAGAPETQYF. The CDR3 bases are TGTGCCTGGAGTCCTAGTGCGGGAGCCCCGGAGACCCAGTACTTC.

A few counts support this clone. Distinct nucleotide sequences in the sample also encode this CDR3. The chain uses TRBV5-1 and TRBJ1-5; D gene unclear. V was trimmed by 4 bases and J by 4 bases, leaving 9 bases between them. CDR3 size: 13 residues. The germline V gene has CDR1 SGHRS and CDR2 YFSETQ. The CDR3 DNA is TGCGCCAGCAGCCCCGGGCCGAATCAGCCCCAGCATTTT. It specifies CASSPGPNQPQHF.

CDR3 residues: CSVEEHRTVDGYTF. CDR3 DNA sequence: TGCAGCGTTGAAGAACATCGGACAGTCGACGGCTACACCTTC. This chain links TRBV29-1 with TRBJ1-2; TRBD1 might be the D (6 bases). Trimming left V 0 bases short and J 8 bases short, with 16 bases between. The V gene's germline CDR1 is SQVTM and CDR2 ANQGSEA. This CDR3 is 14 amino acids long. Drawing the rest from reference TRBV29-1 and TRBJ1-2, the complete variable domain is SAVISQKPSRDICQRGTSLTIQCQVDSQVTMMFWYRQQPGQSLTLIATANQGSEATYESGFVIDKFPISRPNLTFSTLTVSNMSPEDSSIYLCSVEEHRTVDGYTFGSGTRLTVV.

This chain connects TRBV30 to TRBJ1-4; D is uncertain. CDR3 length equals 14 residues. V lost 5 bases to trimming and J lost 6 bases, with 16 bases between them. Germline CDR1 reads GTSNPN; CDR2 reads SVGIG (reference sequence). The DNA of the CDR3 is TGTGCCTGGGAAGGACGGCGACCTTATGAAAAACTGTTTTTT. The encoded protein is CAWEGRRPYEKLFF.

The V gene is TRBV4-2, the J gene TRBJ1-5; 7 nucleotides align to TRBD1. After removal of 4 bases from V and 6 bases from J, the junction contained 9 bases not matched to a gene. CDR1 is LGHNA, CDR2 YNFKEQ, per germline. This CDR3 comprises 15 residues. The CDR3 loop reads CASSRNRQGLQPQHF. CDR3 sequence (DNA): TGTGCCAGCAGCCGGAATCGACAGGGACTTCAGCCCCAGCATTTT.

The J gene is TRBJ2-1, the V gene TRBV30; TRBD1 aligns across 8 bases. The germline gives CDR1 GTSNPN, CDR2 SVGIG (reference sequence). The CDR3 totals 15 residues. With V trimmed by 3 bases and J by 3 bases, 7 bases remained unmatched. This CDR3 reads CAWRMDREVYNEQFF. CDR3 nucleotides: TGTGCCTGGAGGATGGACAGGGAGGTCTACAATGAGCAGTTCTTC.

This clone was detected a few times. The limits of the CDR3 on the DNA are not certain, so only TCRdb's listed CDR3 is given. This chain uses TRBV29-1 with TRBJ2-1; TRBD2 is taken as the D call from the table, unchecked against the DNA. A total of 15 residues make up the CDR3, ends included. Germline CDR1 and CDR2: SQVTM and ANQGSEA. CDR3 amino acids: CSVALRAGSVNEQFF.

The chain uses TRBV6-5 and TRBJ2-1, with D unclear. Between the trimmed V and J ends, which lost 0 bases and 8 bases, there was a span of 17 bases. There are 16 residues in the CDR3. Germline lookup yields CDR1 MNHEY and CDR2 SVGAGI. CDR3 coding DNA: TGTGCCAGCAGTTACTCAGGCACAATCCCTCCGGATGAGCAGTTCTTC. Protein: CASSYSGTIPPDEQFF.

The chain joins TRBV29-1 to TRBJ2-2; 7 positions match TRBD2. Germline CDR1 reads SQVTM; CDR2 reads ANQGSEA. V trimming: 7 bases; J trimming: 7 bases; junction bases outside the gene matches: 6. The CDR3 covers 12 residues. CDR3 sequence (DNA): TGCAGCGCTGACGGGGAGGGCGGGGAGCTGTTTTTT. Encoded protein: CSADGEGGELFF.

The V gene is TRBV29-1, the J gene TRBJ2-3; no clear D gene. The CDR3 has 11 amino acids. Trimming left V 4 bases short and J 1 base short, with 3 bases between. Germline V gene data show CDR1 as SQVTM and CDR2 as ANQGSEA. The DNA for the CDR3 is TGCAGCGTTGTGGGCACAGATACGCAGTATTTT. It encodes CSVVGTDTQYF.

This clone was observed a few times. V and J are TRBV29-1 and TRBJ2-5; possibly TRBD2 for D (5 bases). Trimming left V 1 base short and J 5 bases short, with 17 bases between. The germline CDR1 and CDR2 sequences are SQVTM and ANQGSEA. CDR3 length: 15 amino acids. CDR3 sequence (DNA): TGCAGCGTTGAAGGGGGAAAGGGAGTATTGGAGACCCAGTACTTC. Residues: CSVEGGKGVLETQYF.

The genes are TRBV27 and TRBJ1-2, with D hard to call. The germline CDR1 and CDR2 sequences are MNHEY and SMNVEV (reference sequence). This CDR3 contains 16 residues. Trimming shortened V by 2 bases and J by 3 bases, and 16 bases separated the two germline ends. The CDR3 is CASSLAPSGYYYGYTF. As DNA, the CDR3 is TGTGCCAGCAGTTTAGCCCCAAGCGGGTATTACTATGGCTACACCTTC.